Listed below are T cell receptor beta chains from one sample, sequenced in a study of T-cell memory formation after mild COVID-19. A single record per CDR3 protein comes from TCRdb applying MiXCR to the 5' RACE reads. The data show some 120,000 distinct CDR3 sequences, about 17% seen once. Sequenced input: PBMCs or a T cell subset sorted from them (not recorded which). Receptors were obtained from an adult woman who had mild COVID-19 (a few samples of this study predate the infection). Cell type and time point are not known. CDR3s include the opening cysteine and the closing phenylalanine or tryptophan. The D gene is left open where the match is weak. Rows give clone size only sometimes, using once, few, many, or a class for an expanded clone.

size: few; D: NA; V: TRBV6-2/TRBV6-3; J: TRBJ1-6; CDR3: CAGSGLRTGVNSPLHF; DNA: TGTGCCGGTTCCGGGCTCCGTACAGGCGTCAATTCACCCCTCCACTTT
size: few; D: TRBD1; V: TRBV4-3; J: TRBJ1-2; CDR3: CASSQDRQGGGYGYTF; DNA: TGCGCCAGCAGCCAAGACCGACAGGGGGGCGGCTATGGCTACACCTTC
size: few; D: NA; V: TRBV19; J: TRBJ1-1; CDR3: CASSMEMLNTEAFF; DNA: TGTGCCAGTAGTATGGAGATGCTGAACACTGAAGCTTTCTTT
size: few; D: TRBD1; V: TRBV5-5; J: TRBJ1-2; CDR3: CASSPWVNGQGDGYTF; DNA: TGTGCCAGCAGCCCTTGGGTTAACGGACAGGGGGATGGCTACACCTTC
size: few; D: NA; V: TRBV11-2; J: TRBJ2-1; CDR3: CASSRMGVGQFF; DNA: TGTGCCAGCAGCCGAATGGGCGTTGGGCAGTTCTTC
size: many; D: TRBD2; V: TRBV20-1; J: TRBJ2-2; CDR3: CSARGSASGGPNTGELFF; DNA: TGCAGTGCTAGAGGATCGGCTAGCGGGGGCCCTAACACCGGGGAGCTGTTTTTT
size: few; D: NA; V: TRBV4-1; J: TRBJ2-4; CDR3: CASSHLPGVNIQYF; DNA: TGCGCCAGCAGCCACCTCCCGGGGGTAAACATTCAGTACTTC
size: NA; D: NA; V: TRBV12-3/TRBV12-4; J: TRBJ2-1; CDR3: CASNLWSGNEQFF; DNA: TGTGCCAGCAACCTCTGGAGCGGGAATGAGCAGTTCTTC
size: NA; D: TRBD1; V: TRBV14; J: TRBJ2-3; CDR3: CASSQRWDRYLRDTQYF; DNA: TGTGCCAGCAGCCAAAGGTGGGACAGGTATCTTCGAGATACGCAGTATTTT
size: NA; D: NA; V: TRBV29-1; J: TRBJ2-5; CDR3: CSVGRDFQETQYF; DNA: TGCAGCGTTGGGAGGGACTTTCAAGAGACCCAGTACTTC
size: few; D: NA; V: TRBV5-8; J: TRBJ2-1; CDR3: CASSLFTSSYNEQFF; DNA: TGTGCCAGCAGCTTGTTTACCAGCTCCTACAATGAGCAGTTCTTC
size: few; D: TRBD2; V: TRBV7-9; J: TRBJ2-3; CDR3: CASSLWRLAGGNTDTQYF; DNA: TGTGCCAGCAGCTTATGGCGACTAGCGGGGGGGAACACAGATACGCAGTATTTT
size: NA; D: TRBD1; V: TRBV6-5; J: TRBJ2-7; CDR3: CASSYWDRGEQYF; DNA: TGTGCCAGCAGTTACTGGGACAGGGGCGAGCAGTACTTC
size: few; D: TRBD1; V: TRBV4-2; J: TRBJ2-7; CDR3: CASSREPQGAGEQYF; DNA: TGTGCCAGCAGCCGAGAACCACAGGGGGCGGGTGAGCAGTACTTC
size: NA; D: NA; V: TRBV10-3; J: TRBJ2-3; CDR3: CAISEYTGIADTQYF; DNA: TGTGCCATCAGTGAGTATACAGGGATCGCAGATACGCAGTATTTT
size: many; D: TRBD2; V: TRBV5-1; J: TRBJ2-3; CDR3: CASSLGGRSTDTQYF; DNA: TGCGCCAGCAGCTTGGGCGGGAGGAGCACAGATACGCAGTATTTT
size: few; D: NA; V: TRBV19; J: TRBJ2-2; CDR3: CASSIGTLGTGELFF; DNA: TGTGCCAGTAGTATAGGGACGCTAGGAACCGGGGAGCTGTTTTTT
size: few; D: NA; V: TRBV29-1; J: TRBJ1-2; CDR3: CSVGQGGHGYTF; DNA: TGCAGCGTTGGGCAGGGAGGACATGGCTACACCTTC
size: NA; D: NA; V: TRBV29-1; J: TRBJ2-1; CDR3: CSVKQGGRLGEQFF; DNA: TGCAGCGTTAAACAGGGAGGTCGCCTTGGGGAGCAGTTCTTC
size: many; D: NA; V: TRBV3-1; J: TRBJ2-1; CDR3: CASSTIREQFF; DNA: TGTGCCAGCAGCACAATTCGTGAGCAGTTCTTC
size: few; D: NA; V: TRBV24-1; J: TRBJ2-7; CDR3: CATSDLLPGRSSYEQYF; DNA: TGTGCCACCAGTGATTTGCTTCCGGGCCGGAGCTCCTACGAGCAGTACTTC
size: NA; D: NA; V: TRBV19; J: TRBJ2-5; CDR3: CASSISAEQETQYF; DNA: TGTGCCAGTAGTATATCGGCGGAACAAGAGACCCAGTACTTC
size: NA; D: NA; V: TRBV24-1; J: TRBJ1-5; CDR3: CATSDWGDSNQPQHF; DNA: TGTGCCACCAGTGATTGGGGGGATAGCAATCAGCCCCAGCATTTT
size: few; D: TRBD1; V: TRBV7-2; J: TRBJ2-7; CDR3: CASSPRNRGPGEQYF; DNA: TGTGCCAGCAGTCCAAGAAACAGGGGGCCAGGCGAGCAGTACTTC
size: NA; D: TRBD1; V: TRBV7-3; J: TRBJ2-2; CDR3: CAGSPGTAFAGELFF; DNA: TGTGCCGGCAGCCCAGGGACAGCCTTCGCCGGGGAGCTGTTTTTT
size: many; D: TRBD1; V: TRBV12-3/TRBV12-4; J: TRBJ2-5; CDR3: CASRESGQGTETQYF; DNA: TGTGCCAGCAGGGAATCGGGACAGGGGACGGAGACCCAGTACTTC
size: few; D: TRBD1; V: TRBV4-1; J: TRBJ1-3; CDR3: CASSPWDRDRNTIYF; DNA: TGCGCCAGCAGCCCATGGGACAGGGATAGGAACACCATATATTTT
size: NA; D: NA; V: TRBV4-3; J: TRBJ2-7; CDR3: CASSQTVGYEQYF; DNA: TGCGCCAGCAGCCAAACGGTGGGCTACGAGCAGTACTTC
size: few; D: NA; V: TRBV7-2; J: TRBJ2-1; CDR3: CASSSGLVGGNEQFF; DNA: TGTGCCAGCAGCTCAGGACTTGTCGGAGGAAATGAGCAGTTCTTC
size: few; D: TRBD2; V: TRBV5-1; J: TRBJ2-1; CDR3: CASSLVAGGPSDEQFF; DNA: TGCGCCAGCAGCTTGGTGGCGGGGGGGCCCTCGGATGAGCAGTTCTTC
size: many; D: NA; V: TRBV3-1; J: TRBJ2-1; CDR3: CASSRGGGKFF; DNA: TGTGCCAGCAGCCGGGGAGGGGGCAAGTTCTTC
size: NA; D: NA; V: TRBV6-5; J: TRBJ1-2; CDR3: CASSYRGNGYTF; DNA: TGTGCCAGCAGTTACCGGGGTAATGGCTACACCTTC
size: NA; D: TRBD1; V: TRBV7-8; J: TRBJ1-3; CDR3: CASSSWTGVGDTIYF; DNA: TGTGCCAGCAGCTCGTGGACAGGGGTGGGGGACACCATATATTTT
size: many; D: TRBD1; V: TRBV20-1; J: TRBJ2-1; CDR3: CSASRGQDEQFF; DNA: TGCAGTGCTAGCAGGGGGCAGGATGAGCAGTTCTTC
size: NA; D: TRBD1; V: TRBV11-2; J: TRBJ1-6; CDR3: CASSFGTGDSPLHF; DNA: TGTGCCAGCAGCTTCGGGACAGGGGATTCACCCCTCCACTTT
size: many; D: NA; V: TRBV12-3/TRBV12-4; J: TRBJ2-3; CDR3: CASSLGEVVNTQYF; DNA: TGTGCCAGCAGTCTTGGAGAGGTTGTAAATACGCAGTATTTT
size: few; D: TRBD1; V: TRBV7-9; J: TRBJ1-6; CDR3: CASSPDRGGNSPLHF; DNA: TGTGCCAGCAGCCCGGACAGGGGGGGAAATTCACCCCTCCACTTT
size: NA; D: TRBD2; V: TRBV20-1; J: TRBJ2-3; CDR3: CSAMPPPTGGPPDTQYF; DNA: TGCAGTGCTATGCCCCCCCCTACGGGAGGGCCCCCAGATACGCAGTATTTT
size: NA; D: NA; V: TRBV29-1; J: TRBJ1-1; CDR3: CSALTVNTEAFF; DNA: TGCAGCGCCCTGACAGTGAACACTGAAGCTTTCTTT
size: NA; D: NA; V: TRBV4-3; J: TRBJ2-2; CDR3: CASSQPGPGTGELFF; DNA: TGCGCCAGCAGCCAACCCGGACCCGGCACCGGGGAGCTGTTTTTT
size: few; D: NA; V: TRBV7-2; J: TRBJ2-2; CDR3: CASSLTQTGELFF; DNA: TGTGCCAGCAGCTTAACGCAGACCGGGGAGCTGTTTTTT
size: NA; D: NA; V: TRBV7-9; J: TRBJ1-2; CDR3: CASSLEVGIYYGYTF; DNA: TGTGCCAGCAGCTTAGAAGTGGGGATTTACTATGGCTACACCTTC
size: NA; D: TRBD2; V: TRBV14; J: TRBJ2-7; CDR3: CASSPRLAVDYEQYF; DNA: TGTGCCAGCAGCCCACGACTAGCGGTGGACTACGAGCAGTACTTC